This is a list of T cell receptor beta chains from one sample in a study of blood T cells in healthy people across ages. TCRdb re-called the 5' RACE reads with MiXCR, one entry per CDR3 protein. Found here are hundreds of thousands of distinct CDR3 sequences, 45% to 50% of them singletons; the top ten hold roughly 31%. Source material: blood. Receptors were obtained from a woman aged 55-75 years in good health. CDR3s include the opening cysteine and the closing phenylalanine or tryptophan.

>TRBJ2-7|13|TRBV20-1
CSAYSGLGYEQYF
>TRBJ2-6|18|TRBV20-1
CSAMKGTGLNSGANVLTF
>TRBJ2-1|15|TRBV7-2
CASSLQGLAAQEQFF
>TRBJ2-3|15|TRBV12-3/TRBV12-4
CASSLLAGVLDTQYF
>TRBJ2-1|13|TRBV11-2
CASSRNVDNEQFF
>TRBJ1-1|15|TRBV7-9
CASSLAHPIRTEAFF
>TRBJ2-7|14|TRBV10-3
CATTRTSGSYEQYF
>TRBJ2-7|23|TRBV4-3
CASSQDTPTGGGTLWESGYEQYF
>TRBJ1-5|13|TRBV25-1
CASSRDVNQPQHF
>TRBJ2-7|15|TRBV27
CASSPSGRAQDEQYF
>TRBJ2-2|18|TRBV7-2
CASSMNPGLAGTTGELFF
>TRBJ1-6|16|TRBV3-1
CASSLPSGTGHSPLHF
>TRBJ2-7|14|TRBV5-6
CASSKRTGAYEQYF
>TRBJ2-5|14|TRBV7-6
CASSSTGGQETQYF
>TRBJ2-5|16|TRBV27
CASSKLQGNFQETQYF
>NA|15|TRBV2
CASSPTSGGYNEQYF
>TRBJ2-1|16|TRBV2
CASSPPLAGGRNEQFF
>TRBJ2-1|13|TRBV12-5
CASEWDPSGEQFF
>TRBJ2-3|16|TRBV10-3
CAISENSGMGADTQYF
>NA|14|TRBV20-1
CSARKPGLIYEQYF
>TRBJ2-1|14|TRBV3-1
CASSQPGQHNEQFF
>TRBJ2-5|17|TRBV7-9
CASSPTSSGSRRDEQYF
>TRBJ1-2|15|TRBV5-5
CASSLGDSPNYGYTF
>TRBJ1-1|13|TRBV20-1
CSAGRGRNTEAFF
>TRBJ2-1|14|TRBV28
CASGEHTRANEQFF
>TRBJ1-4|12|TRBV20-1
CSGRTGVEKLFF
>TRBJ2-1|15|TRBV7-9
CASSKPGTSHHEQFF
>TRBJ2-5|16|TRBV7-2
CASSLRDWDSYNEQYF
>TRBJ1-2|16|TRBV5-6
CASSLMSGVGDYGYTF
>TRBJ2-7|16|TRBV20-1
CSARGASGRIWYEQYF
>TRBJ1-1|17|TRBV29-1
CSVEGQTGEFGNTEAFF
>TRBJ2-3|14|TRBV29-1
CSVEVGASTDTQYF
>TRBJ1-2|18|TRBV11-2
CASSVHTWGSRRSYGYTF
>TRBJ2-1|14|TRBV12-3/TRBV12-4
CASNISGRLNEQFF
>TRBJ2-7|15|TRBV20-1
CSARPPGQGTREQYF
>TRBJ2-5|16|TRBV5-1
CASSLEVAWAGETQYF
>TRBJ2-3|12|TRBV29-1
CSVPTPADTQYF
>NA|14|TRBV27
CASSFIVSKGTQYF
>TRBJ1-4|13|TRBV10-3
CAISEDVNEKLFF
>TRBJ2-3|18|TRBV15
CATSRDLRGGFSRDTQYF
>TRBJ2-2|16|TRBV6-5
CASRTTSGIVTGELFF
>TRBJ2-1|15|TRBV9
CASSVSGRSITEQFF
>TRBJ1-1|13|TRBV12-3/TRBV12-4
CASSGQTNTEAFF
>TRBJ2-1|13|TRBV4-3
CASSQVEGREQFF
>TRBJ2-5|15|TRBV7-6
CASTMTSGRGGTQYF
>TRBJ1-1|12|TRBV29-1
CSVRPGITEAFF
>TRBJ2-3|17|TRBV10-3
CAISPGRLAGDTDTQYF
>TRBJ1-1|13|TRBV6-2/TRBV6-3
CATSGAEGGEAFF
>TRBJ2-1|15|TRBV29-1
CSVESHGRASNEQFF
>TRBJ1-1|15|TRBV12-3/TRBV12-4
CASSLRTGIGTEAFF
>TRBJ1-1|13|TRBV20-1
CSAIKIINTEAFF
>TRBJ2-7|14|TRBV7-2
CASSHPSRPYEQYF